This T cell receptor (beta chain) was sequenced for a study of shared clonotypes between healthy human individuals. Points from the study as a whole: Non-shared clonotypes displayed generation probabilities falling below those of clonotypes present in all four donors. Researchers found naive subsets generally carried larger estimated richness than memory subsets.

Researchers ran the assay at a deep level. Sorted-subset replicate PCR reactions contained 200 ng DNA, corresponding to approximately 30,000 T cell genomes. Measured with immunoSEQ multiplex PCR; TCRdb has only the in-frame clones, and not every one. Of 2 million to 2.5 million clones in the sample, approximately 95% were seen once. Worth noting for this clone: Antigen unknown.

The V end lost 4 bases, the J end lost 8 bases, and 14 bases lay between the germline ends. Germline CDR1 reads SNHLY; CDR2 reads FYNNEI. This CDR3 spans 13 amino acids. The rearrangement uses TRBV2 and TRBJ1-2; D ambiguous. The sample taken for sequencing was naive CD4+ T cells sorted from blood. The subset was: CD45RA+ positively selected. The TCR was taken from a man between 18 and 29 years old in good health. This chain's CDR3 is CASSVVGNLGYTF. CDR3 DNA: TGTGCCAGCAGTGTTGTGGGGAATCTGGGCTACACCTTC.